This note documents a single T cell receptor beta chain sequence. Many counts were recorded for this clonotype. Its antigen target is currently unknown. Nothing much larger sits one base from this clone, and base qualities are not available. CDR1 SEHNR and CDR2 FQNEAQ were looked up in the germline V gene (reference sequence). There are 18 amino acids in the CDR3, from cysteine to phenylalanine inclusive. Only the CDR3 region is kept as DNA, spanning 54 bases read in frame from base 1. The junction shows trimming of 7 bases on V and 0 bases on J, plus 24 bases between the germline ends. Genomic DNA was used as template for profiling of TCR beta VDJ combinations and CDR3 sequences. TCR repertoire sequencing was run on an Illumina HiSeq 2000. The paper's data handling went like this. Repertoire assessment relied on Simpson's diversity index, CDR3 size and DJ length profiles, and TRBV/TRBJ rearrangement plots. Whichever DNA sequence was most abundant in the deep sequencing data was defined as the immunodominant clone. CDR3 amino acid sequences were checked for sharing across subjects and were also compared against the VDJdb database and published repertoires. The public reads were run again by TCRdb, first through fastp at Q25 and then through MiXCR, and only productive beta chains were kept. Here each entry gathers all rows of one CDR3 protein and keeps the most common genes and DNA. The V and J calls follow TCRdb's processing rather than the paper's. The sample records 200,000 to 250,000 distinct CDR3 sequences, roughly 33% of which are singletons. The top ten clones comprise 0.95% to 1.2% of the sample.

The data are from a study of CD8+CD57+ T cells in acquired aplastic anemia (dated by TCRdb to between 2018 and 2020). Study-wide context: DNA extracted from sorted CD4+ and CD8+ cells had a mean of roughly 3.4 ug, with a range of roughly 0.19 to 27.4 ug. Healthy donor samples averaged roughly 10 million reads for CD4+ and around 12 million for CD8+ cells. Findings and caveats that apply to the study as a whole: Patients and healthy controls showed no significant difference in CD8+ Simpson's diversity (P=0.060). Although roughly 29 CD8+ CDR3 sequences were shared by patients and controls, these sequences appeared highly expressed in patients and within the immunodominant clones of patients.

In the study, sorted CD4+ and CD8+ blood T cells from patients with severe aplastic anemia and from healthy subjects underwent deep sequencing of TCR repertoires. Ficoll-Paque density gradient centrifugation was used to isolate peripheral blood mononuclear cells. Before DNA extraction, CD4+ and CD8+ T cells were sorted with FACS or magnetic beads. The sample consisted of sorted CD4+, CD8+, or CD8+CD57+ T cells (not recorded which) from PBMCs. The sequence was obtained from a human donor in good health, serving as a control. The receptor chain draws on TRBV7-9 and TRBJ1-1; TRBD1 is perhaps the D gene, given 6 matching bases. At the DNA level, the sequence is TGTGCCAGCACACAACGGGGGCGAGGCGTCGGCATGAACACTGAAGCTTTCTTT. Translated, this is CASTQRGRGVGMNTEAFF.